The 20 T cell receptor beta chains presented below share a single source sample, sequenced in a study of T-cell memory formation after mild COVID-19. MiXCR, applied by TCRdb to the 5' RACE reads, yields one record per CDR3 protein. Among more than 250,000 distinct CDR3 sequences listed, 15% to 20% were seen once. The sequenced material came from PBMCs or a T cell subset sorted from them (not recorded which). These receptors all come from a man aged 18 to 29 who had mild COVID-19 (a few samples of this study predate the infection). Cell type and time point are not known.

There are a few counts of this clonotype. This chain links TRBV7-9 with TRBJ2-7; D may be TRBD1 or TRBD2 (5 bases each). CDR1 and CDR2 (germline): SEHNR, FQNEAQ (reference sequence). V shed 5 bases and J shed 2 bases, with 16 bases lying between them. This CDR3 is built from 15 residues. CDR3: CASSRSGTRAYEQYV. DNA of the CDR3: TGTGCCAGCAGCCGCTCTGGGACCCGGGCCTACGAGCAGTACGTC.

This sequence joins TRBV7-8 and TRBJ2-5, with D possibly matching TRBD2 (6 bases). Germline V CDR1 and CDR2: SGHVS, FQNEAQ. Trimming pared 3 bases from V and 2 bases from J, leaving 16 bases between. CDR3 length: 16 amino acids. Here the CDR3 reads CASSLLRDAVQETQYF. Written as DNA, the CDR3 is TGTGCCAGCAGCTTGCTGCGGGACGCAGTTCAAGAGACCCAGTACTTC.

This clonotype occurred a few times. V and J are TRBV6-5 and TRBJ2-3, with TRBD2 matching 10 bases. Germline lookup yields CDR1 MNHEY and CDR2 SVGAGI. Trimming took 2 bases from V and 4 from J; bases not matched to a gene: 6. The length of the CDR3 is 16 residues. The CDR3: CASSYEASGGSDTQYF. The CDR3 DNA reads TGTGCCAGCAGTTACGAGGCTAGCGGGGGTTCAGATACGCAGTATTTT.

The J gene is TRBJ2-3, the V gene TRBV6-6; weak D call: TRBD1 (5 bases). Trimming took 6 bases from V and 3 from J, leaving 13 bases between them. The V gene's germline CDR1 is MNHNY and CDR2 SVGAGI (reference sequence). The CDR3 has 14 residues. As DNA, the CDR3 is TGTGCCAGCAGCCCGACAGAGCTAACAGATACGCAGTATTTT. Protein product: CASSPTELTDTQYF.

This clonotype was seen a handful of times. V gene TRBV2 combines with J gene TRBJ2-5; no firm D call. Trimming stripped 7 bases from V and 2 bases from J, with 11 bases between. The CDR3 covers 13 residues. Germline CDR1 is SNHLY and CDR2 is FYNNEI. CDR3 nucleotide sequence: TGTGCCAGCATGAGGAGCCATCAAGAGACCCAGTACTTC. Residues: CASMRSHQETQYF.

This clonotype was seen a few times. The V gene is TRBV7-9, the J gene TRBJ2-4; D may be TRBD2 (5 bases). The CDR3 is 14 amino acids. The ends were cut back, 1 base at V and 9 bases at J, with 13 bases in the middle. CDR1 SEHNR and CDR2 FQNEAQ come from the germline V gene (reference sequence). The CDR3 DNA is TGTGCCAGCAGCTTAGTACCCGAGGAGGCCATTCAGTACTTC. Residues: CASSLVPEEAIQYF.

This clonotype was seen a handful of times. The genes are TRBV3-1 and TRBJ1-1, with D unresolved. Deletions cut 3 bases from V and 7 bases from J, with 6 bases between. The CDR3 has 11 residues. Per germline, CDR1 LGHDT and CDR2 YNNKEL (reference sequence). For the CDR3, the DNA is TGTGCCAGCAGCCAGGGATTTGAAGCTTTCTTT. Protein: CASSQGFEAFF.

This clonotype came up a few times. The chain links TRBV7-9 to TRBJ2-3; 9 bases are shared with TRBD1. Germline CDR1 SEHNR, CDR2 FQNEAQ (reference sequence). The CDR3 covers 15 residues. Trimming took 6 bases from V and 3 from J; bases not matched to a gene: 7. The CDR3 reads CASRSGTGSTDTQYF. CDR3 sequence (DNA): TGTGCCAGCAGATCCGGGACAGGGTCGACAGATACGCAGTATTTT.

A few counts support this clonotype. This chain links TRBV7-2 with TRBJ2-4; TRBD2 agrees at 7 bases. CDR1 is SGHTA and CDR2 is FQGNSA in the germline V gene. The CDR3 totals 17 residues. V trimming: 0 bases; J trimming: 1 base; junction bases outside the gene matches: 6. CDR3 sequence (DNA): TGTGCCAGCAGCTTAGCGAGGGACGGGGGGGCCAAAAACATTCAGTACTTC. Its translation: CASSLARDGGAKNIQYF.

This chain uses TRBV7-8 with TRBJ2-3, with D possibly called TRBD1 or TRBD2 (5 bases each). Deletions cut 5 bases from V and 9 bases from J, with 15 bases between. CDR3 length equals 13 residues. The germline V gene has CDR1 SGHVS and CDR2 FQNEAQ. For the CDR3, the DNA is TGTGCCAGCAGCCAAACGCCGGGACCCACGCAGTATTTT. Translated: CASSQTPGPTQYF.

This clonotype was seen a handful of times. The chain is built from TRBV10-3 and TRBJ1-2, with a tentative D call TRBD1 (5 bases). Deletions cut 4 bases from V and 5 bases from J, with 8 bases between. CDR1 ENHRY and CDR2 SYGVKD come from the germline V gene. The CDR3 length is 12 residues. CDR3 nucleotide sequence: TGTGCCATCAGTGGACAGCCTTATGGCTACACCTTC. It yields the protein CAISGQPYGYTF.

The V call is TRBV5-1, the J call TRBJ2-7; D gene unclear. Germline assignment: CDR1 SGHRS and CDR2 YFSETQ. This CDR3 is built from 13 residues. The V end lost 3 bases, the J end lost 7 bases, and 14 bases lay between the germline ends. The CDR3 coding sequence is TGCGCCAGCAGCTCAACCAACCTGCTGGAGCAGTACTTC. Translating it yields CASSSTNLLEQYF.

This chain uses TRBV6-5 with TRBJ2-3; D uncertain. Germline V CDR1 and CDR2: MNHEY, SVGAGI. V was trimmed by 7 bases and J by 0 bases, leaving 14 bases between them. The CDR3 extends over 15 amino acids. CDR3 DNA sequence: TGTGCCAGCACGCACAGCCAACCTAGCACAGATACGCAGTATTTT. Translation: CASTHSQPSTDTQYF.

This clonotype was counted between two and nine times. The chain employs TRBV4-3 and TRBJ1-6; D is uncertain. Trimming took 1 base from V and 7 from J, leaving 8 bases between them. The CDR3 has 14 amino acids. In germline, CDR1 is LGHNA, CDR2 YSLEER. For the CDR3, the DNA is TGCGCCAGCAGCCAAGTTATGGCAAATTCACCCCTCCACTTT. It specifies CASSQVMANSPLHF.

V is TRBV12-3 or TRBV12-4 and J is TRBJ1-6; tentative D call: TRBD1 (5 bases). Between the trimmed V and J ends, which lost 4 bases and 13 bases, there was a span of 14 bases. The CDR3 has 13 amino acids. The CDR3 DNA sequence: TGTGCCAGCAGTTCCGGACAAAATAGTCCCCTCCACTTT. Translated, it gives CASSSGQNSPLHF.

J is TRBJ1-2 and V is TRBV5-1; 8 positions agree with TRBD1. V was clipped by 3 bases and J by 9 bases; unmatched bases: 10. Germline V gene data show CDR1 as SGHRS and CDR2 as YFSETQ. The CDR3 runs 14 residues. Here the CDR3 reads CASSWLQGAYSYTF. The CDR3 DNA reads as TGCGCCAGCAGCTGGCTCCAGGGGGCATATAGCTACACCTTC. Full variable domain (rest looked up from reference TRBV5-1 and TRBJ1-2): KAGVTQTPRYLIKTRGQQVTLSCSPISGHRSVSWYQQTPGQGLQFLFEYFSETQRNKGNFPGRFSGRQFSNSRSEMNVSTLELGDSALYLCASSWLQGAYSYTFGSGTRLTVV.

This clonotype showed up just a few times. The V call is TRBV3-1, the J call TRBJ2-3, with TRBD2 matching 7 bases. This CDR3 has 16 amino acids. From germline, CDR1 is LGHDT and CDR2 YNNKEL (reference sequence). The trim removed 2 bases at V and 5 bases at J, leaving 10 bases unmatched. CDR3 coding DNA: TGTGCCAGCAGCCAAAGGGCGGGGGTCCAGCAAGATACGCAGTATTTT. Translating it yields CASSQRAGVQQDTQYF.

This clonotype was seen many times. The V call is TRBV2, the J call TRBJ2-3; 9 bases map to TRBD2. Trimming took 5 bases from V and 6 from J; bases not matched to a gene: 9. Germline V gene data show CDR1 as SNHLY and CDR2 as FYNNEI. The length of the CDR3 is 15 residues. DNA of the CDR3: TGTGCCAGCAGTCAGCGGGGGGCCTCACTGGATACGCAGTATTTT. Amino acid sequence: CASSQRGASLDTQYF.

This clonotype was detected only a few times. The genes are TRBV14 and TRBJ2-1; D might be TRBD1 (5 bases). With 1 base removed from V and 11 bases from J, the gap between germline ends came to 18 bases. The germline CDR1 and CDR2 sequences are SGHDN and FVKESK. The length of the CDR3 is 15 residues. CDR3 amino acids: CASSQVTGHPLKQFF. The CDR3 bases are TGTGCCAGCAGCCAAGTAACAGGCCATCCGTTAAAGCAGTTCTTC.

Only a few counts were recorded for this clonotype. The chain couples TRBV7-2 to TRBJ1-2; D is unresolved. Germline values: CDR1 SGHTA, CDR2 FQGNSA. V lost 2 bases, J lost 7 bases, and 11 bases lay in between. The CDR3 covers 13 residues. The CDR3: CASSLHASPGYTF. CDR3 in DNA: TGTGCCAGCAGCTTACACGCCTCTCCTGGCTACACCTTC.